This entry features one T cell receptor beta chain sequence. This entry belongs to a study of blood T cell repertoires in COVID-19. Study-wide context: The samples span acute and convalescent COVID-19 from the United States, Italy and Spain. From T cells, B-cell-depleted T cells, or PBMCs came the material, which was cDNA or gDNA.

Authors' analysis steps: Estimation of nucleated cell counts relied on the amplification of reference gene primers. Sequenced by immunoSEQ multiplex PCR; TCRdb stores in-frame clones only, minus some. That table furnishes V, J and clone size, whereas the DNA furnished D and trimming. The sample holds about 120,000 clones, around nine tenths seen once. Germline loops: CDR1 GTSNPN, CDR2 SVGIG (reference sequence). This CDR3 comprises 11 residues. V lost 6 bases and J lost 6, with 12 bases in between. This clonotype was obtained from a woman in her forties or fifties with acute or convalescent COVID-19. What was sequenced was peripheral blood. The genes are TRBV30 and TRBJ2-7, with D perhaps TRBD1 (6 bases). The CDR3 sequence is CACIRGTEQYF. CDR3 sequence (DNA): TGTGCCTGCATAAGGGGGACCGAGCAGTACTTC.